These 32 T cell receptor beta chains came from one sample sequenced in a study of shared T cell receptors in the human thymus. Data came from immunoSEQ multiplex PCR; TCRdb stores just in-frame clones and leaves some out. The table has 700,000 or so clones, 70% to 90% seen once. This sample was shared with a second study, whose subject was human thymus T cells.

Input material: thymocytes. These TCRs come from a girl under two years old with a congenital heart defect.

The chain couples TRBV5-1 to TRBJ1-6; 8 bases are a match to TRBD1. The junction had 11 bases not matched to a gene; V was cut back by 1 base and J by 14 bases. This CDR3 is built from 15 residues. The V gene's germline CDR1 is SGHRS and CDR2 YFSETQ. As DNA, the CDR3 is TGCGCCAGCAGCTTGTTTTACAGGGGGGTAGGATCCCTCCACTTT. It is translated as CASSLFYRGVGSLHF.

This chain uses TRBV28 with TRBJ1-3; D unresolved. Per germline, CDR1 MDHEN and CDR2 SYDVKM. This CDR3 contains 14 residues. The V and J ends lost 8 bases and 0 bases respectively, with 11 bases between them. CDR3 nucleotide sequence: TGTGCCAGCTACCTAGAGGGCTCTGGAAACACCATATATTTT. This codes for CASYLEGSGNTIYF.

The CDR3 loop reads CSVETRNTEAFF. CDR3 DNA: TGCAGCGTTGAAACTCGGAACACTGAAGCTTTCTTT. J is TRBJ1-1 and V is TRBV29-1; no clear D gene. The CDR3 totals 12 residues. V was clipped by 2 bases and J by 1 base, with 5 bases between them. Germline CDR1 reads SQVTM; CDR2 reads ANQGSEA. Combining the CDR3 with reference TRBV29-1 and TRBJ1-1 gives the whole variable domain SAVISQKPSRDICQRGTSLTIQCQVDSQVTMMFWYRQQPGQSLTLIATANQGSEATYESGFVIDKFPISRPNLTFSTLTVSNMSPEDSSIYLCSVETRNTEAFFGQGTRLTVV.

With respect to this clone: Distinct nucleotide sequences in the sample also encode this CDR3. The J gene is TRBJ2-2, the V gene TRBV12-2; TRBD1 is the table's D call, not checked against the DNA. TRBV12-2 is a listed pseudogene. This CDR3 has 17 amino acids. The CDR3 bases are TGTGCAAGTCGCTTAGCGAGGGTCACAGGGAAAGGAGGGGAGCTGTTTTTT. This encodes CASRLARVTGKGGELFF.

The CDR3 loop reads CASSASGSSYNEQFF. CDR3 DNA: TGTGCCAGCAGTGCTAGCGGAAGCTCCTACAATGAGCAGTTCTTC. The J gene is TRBJ2-1, the V gene TRBV6-4; 7 bases line up with TRBD2. After removal of 4 bases from V and 0 bases from J, the junction contained 3 bases not matched to a gene. This CDR3 is 15 amino acids long. From germline, CDR1 is MRHNA and CDR2 SNTAGT.

The chain uses TRBV27 and TRBJ2-7, with D perhaps TRBD2 (7 bases). The CDR3 loop spans 14 amino acids. Trimming pared 3 bases from V and 3 bases from J, leaving 12 bases between. CDR1 and CDR2 from the germline V gene are MNHEY and SMNVEV (reference sequence). CDR3 loop: CASSLRGLYYEQYF. The CDR3 DNA follows: TGTGCCAGCAGTTTGCGGGGGCTATACTACGAGCAGTACTTC.

This chain links TRBV7-2 with TRBJ1-5; a possible D gene is TRBD1 (5 bases). With 6 bases removed from V and 1 base from J, the gap between germline ends came to 13 bases. The CDR3 loop spans 15 amino acids. Germline loops: CDR1 SGHTA, CDR2 FQGNSA. For the CDR3, the DNA is TGTGCCAGCAGTACTTCAGGGTCCAGCAATCAGCCCCAGCATTTT. It specifies CASSTSGSSNQPQHF.

Here the CDR3 DNA reads TGTGCCAGCTCACCTGCGGGGGGCAATGAAAAACTGTTTTTT. Its protein is CASSPAGGNEKLFF. The rearrangement uses TRBV18 and TRBJ1-4, with TRBD1 as a possible D gene (6 bases). V was trimmed by 3 bases and J by 5 bases, leaving 10 bases between them. The germline V gene encodes CDR1 KGHSH and CDR2 LQKENI. This CDR3 is built from 14 residues.

This clone showed up just once. The chain links TRBV27 to TRBJ1-1, with 9 bases fitting TRBD1. After removal of 0 bases from V and 1 base from J, the junction contained 3 bases not matched to a gene. This CDR3 spans 16 amino acids. Germline V gene sequence: CDR1 MNHEY, CDR2 SMNVEV (reference sequence). The CDR3 here is CASSLSQGAKNTEAFF. CDR3 DNA sequence: TGTGCCAGCAGTTTATCACAGGGGGCGAAGAACACTGAAGCTTTCTTT.

In this sample, this clone turned up once. V gene TRBV19 combines with J gene TRBJ1-1, with D possibly matching TRBD1 (6 bases). The ends were cut back, 3 bases at V and 1 base at J, with 9 bases in the middle. Germline-derived CDR1 and CDR2 are LNHDA and SQIVND (reference sequence). The CDR3 loop spans 14 amino acids. This CDR3 reads CASSICRGNTEAFF. The CDR3 DNA follows: TGTGCCAGTAGTATTTGCAGGGGGAACACTGAAGCTTTCTTT.

V is TRBV28 and J is TRBJ2-4; a weak D match, TRBD2 (7 bases). Trimming cost V 6 bases and J 0 bases, with 24 bases left between them. The CDR3 runs 19 residues. Germline loops: CDR1 MDHEN, CDR2 SYDVKM. In DNA, the CDR3 is TGTGCCAGCAGACTCCGGGGGGACAAGTCTTTTATAGCCAAAAACATTCAGTACTTC. This gives the protein CASRLRGDKSFIAKNIQYF.

The chain links TRBV18 to TRBJ1-5; TRBD1 aligns across 9 bases. The CDR3 is 16 residues long. Trimming at V came to 4 bases and at J to 3 bases, leaving 7 bases not matched to a gene. Germline V gene sequence: CDR1 KGHSH, CDR2 LQKENI. The DNA of the CDR3 is TGTGCCAGCTCACTCCGGGACAGGGAGAACAATCAGCCCCAGCATTTT. Protein product: CASSLRDRENNQPQHF.

There are a few counts of this clone. V and J are TRBV15 and TRBJ1-6, with a possible D match to TRBD1 (5 bases). Per germline, CDR1 LNHNV and CDR2 YYDKDF (reference sequence). The CDR3 length is 15 residues. V lost 5 bases and J 0 bases, leaving 8 bases between the germline ends. CDR3 sequence reads: CATSGAFSYNSPLHF. The CDR3 nucleotides read TGTGCCACCAGCGGGGCGTTCTCCTATAATTCACCCCTCCACTTT.

The CDR3 DNA follows: TGTGCCAGCAGCTTAACCCCCAGGGAGGTGCGCCAGCCCCAGCATTTT. Protein sequence: CASSLTPREVRQPQHF. The V call is TRBV7-2, the J call TRBJ1-5; D possibly corresponds to TRBD1 (5 bases). CDR1 SGHTA and CDR2 FQGNSA come from the germline V gene. V was trimmed by 2 bases and J by 7 bases, leaving 18 bases between them. The CDR3 spans 16 residues.

The genes are TRBV5-1 and TRBJ1-5, with TRBD1 matching over 9 bases. The J segment lost 0 bases and the V segment lost 7 bases, leaving 17 bases of the junction unmatched. In germline, CDR1 is SGHRS, CDR2 YFSETQ. The CDR3 covers 19 residues. CDR3 sequence: CASRLPGQGHRLSNQPQHF. DNA of the CDR3: TGCGCCAGCCGCCTGCCTGGACAGGGGCATAGGCTTAGCAATCAGCCCCAGCATTTT. The variable domain in full, completed from reference TRBV5-1 and TRBJ1-5, reads KAGVTQTPRYLIKTRGQQVTLSCSPISGHRSVSWYQQTPGQGLQFLFEYFSETQRNKGNFPGRFSGRQFSNSRSEMNVSTLELGDSALYLCASRLPGQGHRLSNQPQHFGDGTRLSIL.

This clone came up once. The rearrangement links TRBV15 to TRBJ2-7; 9 bases match TRBD2. The germline CDR1 and CDR2 sequences are LNHNV and YYDKDF (reference sequence). J was trimmed by 2 bases and V by 0 bases; bases with no gene match: 17. The CDR3 is made up of 20 amino acids. The CDR3 bases are TGTGCCACCAGCAGAGATTGGGAAGGAGGCGGTAGCGGGGGAGCCTACGAGCAGTACTTC. Its translation is CATSRDWEGGGSGGAYEQYF.

This sequence joins TRBV28 and TRBJ1-2; D call uncertain. CDR1 is MDHEN, CDR2 SYDVKM, per germline. The CDR3 is made up of 14 amino acids. V lost 0 bases to trimming and J lost 7 bases, with 12 bases between them. This chain's CDR3 is CASSLCLAVLGYTF. CDR3 DNA: TGTGCCAGCAGTTTATGCCTGGCCGTCCTTGGCTACACCTTC.

The V call is TRBV12-5, the J call TRBJ2-1; D is possibly TRBD2 (7 bases). CDR3 length: 17 amino acids. Germline CDR1 LGHNT, CDR2 FRNRAP. Between the trimmed V and J ends, which lost 0 bases and 2 bases, there was a span of 14 bases. CDR3 nucleotides: TGTGCTAGTGGTTTGGTACGTGGGCGGGGGCCCTACAATGAGCAGTTCTTC. It yields the protein CASGLVRGRGPYNEQFF.

The genes are TRBV14 and TRBJ1-2; 10 positions match TRBD1. The junction had 4 bases not matched to a gene; V was cut back by 3 bases and J by 6 bases. This CDR3 comprises 14 residues. Germline assignment: CDR1 SGHDN and CDR2 FVKESK. The CDR3 sequence: CASSHRDRGNGYTF. CDR3 nucleotides: TGTGCCAGCAGCCACCGGGACAGGGGTAATGGCTACACCTTC.

This chain connects TRBV6-1 to TRBJ2-7; D is ambiguous. Looked up from germline, CDR1 is MNHNS and CDR2 is SASEGT. This CDR3 has 18 amino acids. Trimming took off 1 base at V and 2 bases at J, with 21 bases between the two ends. CDR3 DNA: TGTGCCAGCAGTGAAGTTATTCGGAGTAATCAACAAGCCTACGAGCAGTACTTC. Translated, it gives CASSEVIRSNQQAYEQYF.

V gene TRBV5-4 combines with J gene TRBJ1-2; 7 bases agree with TRBD1. V lost 7 bases and J lost 1; bases outside the gene matches: 16. The germline V gene encodes CDR1 SGHNT and CDR2 YYREEE (reference sequence). CDR3 length equals 17 residues. The CDR3 bases are TGTGCCAGCCACAGGCAGGGGGAGGCAAAAAGTAACTATGGCTACACCTTC. Its protein is CASHRQGEAKSNYGYTF.

The V and J genes are TRBV12-5 and TRBJ1-5, with 7 bases identical to TRBD1. The V segment lost 4 bases and the J segment 4 bases; nucleotides outside the gene matches: 7. Germline V CDR1 and CDR2: LGHNT, FRNRAP. The CDR3 consists of 15 residues. The CDR3 nucleotides read TGTGCTAGTGGTTCCGGGACAGCGTTAAATCAGCCCCAGCATTTT. This sequence encodes CASGSGTALNQPQHF. The variable domain in full, completed from reference TRBV12-5 and TRBJ1-5, reads DARVTQTPRHKVTEMGQEVTMRCQPILGHNTVFWYRQTMMQGLELLAYFRNRAPLDDSGMPKDRFSAEMPDATLATLKIQPSEPRDSAVYFCASGSGTALNQPQHFGDGTRLSIL.

This clone turned up a few times. A junction boundary mismatches the germline segment, possibly from a read error. The rearrangement uses TRBV5-4 and TRBJ2-5; 8 positions agree with TRBD1. From germline, CDR1 is SGHNT and CDR2 YYREEE (reference sequence). CDR3 length: 14 residues. CDR3 nucleotide sequence: TGTGCCAGCACCTTGGACAGGGAATATAGGGAGCAGTACTTC. Protein product: CASTLDREYREQYF.

The genes are TRBV27 and TRBJ1-1, with a tentative D call TRBD1 (5 bases). Deletions cut 5 bases from V and 8 bases from J, with 18 bases between. Germline CDR1 reads MNHEY; CDR2 reads SMNVEV (reference sequence). The CDR3 covers 14 residues. Here the CDR3 reads CASSSGGGTAEAFF. Here the CDR3 DNA reads TGTGCCAGCAGTAGTGGGGGGGGGACTGCCGAAGCTTTCTTT.

A single count supports this clone. The chain has TRBV10-3 and TRBJ2-1, with D maybe TRBD2 (5 bases). The CDR3 sequence is 14 residues long. V lost 6 bases to trimming and J lost 6 bases, with 15 bases between them. Germline V lookup: CDR1 ENHRY, CDR2 SYGVKD. CDR3 nucleotides: TGTGCCATCAGCGAACTAGAGTGGGGCAATGAGCAGTTCTTC. Protein product: CAISELEWGNEQFF.

This chain links TRBV28 with TRBJ2-7; 9 nucleotides agree with TRBD1. Trimming at V came to 2 bases and at J to 2 bases, leaving 7 bases not matched to a gene. The CDR3 covers 16 residues. From germline, CDR1 is MDHEN and CDR2 SYDVKM. The CDR3 here is CASSLPGTGKPYEQYF. As DNA, the CDR3 is TGTGCCAGCAGTTTACCCGGGACAGGGAAACCCTACGAGCAGTACTTC.

J is TRBJ1-5 and V is TRBV2, with a possible D match to TRBD1 (6 bases). V gave up 2 bases and J gave up 3 bases, with 14 bases separating them. Per germline, CDR1 SNHLY and CDR2 FYNNEI. This CDR3 comprises 16 residues. CDR3: CASSEIQRQANQPQHF. CDR3 DNA: TGTGCCAGCAGTGAAATCCAGAGACAGGCCAATCAGCCCCAGCATTTT.

This chain connects TRBV5-6 to TRBJ1-1, with 11 positions matching TRBD1. Losses at the gene ends were 1 base for V and 1 base for J; bases not matched to a gene: 9. Germline V gene lookup returns CDR1 SGHDT and CDR2 YYEEEE. The CDR3 contains 18 residues. Here the CDR3 reads CASSLTEDRGPENTEAFF. CDR3 DNA sequence: TGTGCCAGCAGCTTGACAGAGGACAGGGGGCCTGAGAACACTGAAGCTTTCTTT.

This clone was observed a single time. The CDR3 reads CASSPGTGDQETQYF. The CDR3 bases are TGTGCCAGCTCACCCGGGACAGGGGACCAAGAGACCCAGTACTTC. The chain is built from TRBV18 and TRBJ2-5; 10 bases align to TRBD1. V was clipped by 3 bases and J by 0 bases; unmatched bases: 1. The CDR3 length is 15 residues. The germline V gene encodes CDR1 KGHSH and CDR2 LQKENI.

The CDR3 DNA follows: TGCAGTGCTAGAAGACAGGGGGTAAACACCTTC. Its protein product is CSARRQGVNTF. The chain combines TRBV20-1 with TRBJ1-2, with 9 nucleotides matching TRBD1. The CDR3 sequence is 11 residues long. Germline V CDR1 and CDR2: DFQATT, SNEGSKA (reference sequence). Losses at the gene ends were 2 bases for V and 12 bases for J; bases not matched to a gene: 4.

The chain employs TRBV28 and TRBJ2-1, with TRBD1 as a possible D gene (6 bases). CDR3 length: 19 residues. Germline lookup yields CDR1 MDHEN and CDR2 SYDVKM. V was shortened by 10 bases and J by 0 bases, with 28 bases between the two germline ends. The chain's CDR3 is CATRTGTKVKLSSYNEQFF. Written as DNA, the CDR3 is TGTGCCACCAGAACCGGGACAAAGGTTAAACTGAGCTCCTACAATGAGCAGTTCTTC.

The table lists this clone with a few counts. This CDR3 reads CAWSQKPPGLNNEQFF. The CDR3 bases are TGTGCCTGGAGTCAAAAGCCGCCGGGACTAAACAATGAGCAGTTCTTC. The rearrangement links TRBV30 to TRBJ2-1, with 7 positions matching TRBD2. In germline, CDR1 is GTSNPN, CDR2 SVGIG (reference sequence). The CDR3 contains 16 residues. The V and J ends lost 2 bases and 5 bases, in that order; junction bases with no gene match: 12.